This T cell receptor (beta chain) was sequenced for a study of T cell responses to AZD1222 COVID-19 vaccine. Findings and limits, study-wide: Receipt of two AZD1222 doses was followed by a rise in Spike-specific TCR breadth and depth. Regions 160-218 and 743-854 dominated among vaccine-associated CD4 TCRs spanning spike. Clonal diversity may have been underestimated, and the donors were mostly white British, with more females than males. Of spike-specific TCRs, nearly half reportedly target regions left unmutated in variants.

Libraries were prepared by immunoSEQ multiplex PCR; TCRdb keeps only in-frame clonotypes and omits some of them. The sample contains around 87,000 clones, approximately 90% of which appear only once. With 0 bases removed from V and 1 base from J, the gap between germline ends came to 17 bases. The CDR3 runs to 18 residues. The germline gives CDR1 MGHRA, CDR2 YSYEKL. The table lists this clone with a few counts. Antigen specificity is unknown. The TCR was taken from an adult in good health. Specimen: peripheral blood, collected on day 0 of AZD1222 vaccination. The gene calls are TRBV4-1 and TRBJ2-3; no reliable D call. The CDR3 nucleotides read TGCGCCAGCAGCCAAGAATCAAATGCGGACGGACGCACAGATACGCAGTATTTT. Protein: CASSQESNADGRTDTQYF.